Detailed here is one TCR beta chain. Antigen unknown. Arm-PCR of CDR3 regions and iRepertoire HTBI primers were the basis on which TCR beta libraries were built. Authors' data handling: Detected in the samples were about 60 TRBV and approximately 14 TRBJ segments. Each CDR3 protein is one row after TCRdb ran MiXCR on the multiplex PCR reads. The V and J calls were determined by TCRdb, not by the authors. The sample records roughly 700,000 distinct CDR3 sequences, 25% to 35% being singletons. The sample originates from a study of regulatory T cells in long-lasting Graves disease. Study conclusions and caveats: More public clonotypes were shared by persistent patients (under 3,000) than by new patients (approximately 1,000).

The time point denotes: persistent/refractory GD, antithyroid drugs over 5 years with positive TRAb. RNA extracted from PBMCs served as the sequencing template. Peripheral blood, around 9 milliliters of it, was drawn into EDTA tubes. This CDR3 is 16 amino acids long. The V segment lost 1 base and the J segment 0 bases; nucleotides outside the gene matches: 4. CDR1 and CDR2 from the germline V gene are SGHRS and YFSETQ. The TCR comes from a female donor with Graves disease. The sample here was peripheral blood mononuclear cells (PBMCs), taken when the disease was refractory, from a patient treated with antithyroid drugs. The chain is built from TRBV5-1 and TRBJ2-7; 10 bases match TRBD2. CDR3 in DNA: TGCGCCAGCAGCTTGAGCGGGAGGGCCTCCTCCTACGAGCAGTACTTC. Translation gives CASSLSGRASSYEQYF.